This note documents a single T cell receptor beta chain sequence. Its specificity is unknown. One end of the junction is discordant with germline, which a read error may explain. For the second PCR, which ran for about 7 to 11 cycles, a sample-barcoded 5' primer and a J-beta primer mix were used. From the 5' RACE reads, TCRdb called clonotypes with MiXCR, one entry per CDR3 protein. The data hold 700,000 to 800,000 distinct CDR3 sequences, with roughly 47% observed a single time. This sample is part of a study of blood T cells in healthy people across ages. Study-wide results and caveats: Comparison with aged donors showed that long-lived donors had more naive CD4+ cells and higher diversity.

Germline-derived CDR1 and CDR2 are SGHTA and FQGNSA. The CDR3 extends over 15 amino acids. Material for sequencing was blood. The receptor comes from a woman in her fifties or sixties in good health. The V and J genes are TRBV7-2 and TRBJ1-1, with TRBD1 identical over 9 bases. CDR3 sequence reads: CASSLIATGGTEAFF. DNA of the CDR3: TGCGCCAGCAGCTTAATCGCGACAGGGGGCACTGAAGCTTTCTTT.